This TCR beta chain was captured by sequencing in a study of cytotoxic CD8 clonotypes in ibrutinib-treated CLL. The CDR3 runs to 14 residues. Germline CDR1 is MDHEN and CDR2 is SYDVKM. V was shortened by 1 base and J by 10 bases, with 16 bases between the two germline ends. Study observations and caveats: At ibrutinib response, clonality increased, and at progression it declined back toward baseline.

In the case of this clone: Its antigen is not identified.

Sequencing used immunoSEQ multiplex PCR; TCRdb keeps in-frame clones, though not all of them. The sample has about 85,000 clones, 79% seen once; the top ten hold approximately 5%. The genes are TRBV28 and TRBJ1-1; possible D gene TRBD1, 5 bases. This material consisted of PBMCs, taken after 12 months of ibrutinib treatment. This TCR was recovered from a human donor with chronic lymphocytic leukemia. CDR3 residues: CASSLSGTPHRAFF. In nucleotides, the CDR3 is TGTGCCAGCAGTTTATCGGGGACCCCCCACCGAGCTTTCTTT.